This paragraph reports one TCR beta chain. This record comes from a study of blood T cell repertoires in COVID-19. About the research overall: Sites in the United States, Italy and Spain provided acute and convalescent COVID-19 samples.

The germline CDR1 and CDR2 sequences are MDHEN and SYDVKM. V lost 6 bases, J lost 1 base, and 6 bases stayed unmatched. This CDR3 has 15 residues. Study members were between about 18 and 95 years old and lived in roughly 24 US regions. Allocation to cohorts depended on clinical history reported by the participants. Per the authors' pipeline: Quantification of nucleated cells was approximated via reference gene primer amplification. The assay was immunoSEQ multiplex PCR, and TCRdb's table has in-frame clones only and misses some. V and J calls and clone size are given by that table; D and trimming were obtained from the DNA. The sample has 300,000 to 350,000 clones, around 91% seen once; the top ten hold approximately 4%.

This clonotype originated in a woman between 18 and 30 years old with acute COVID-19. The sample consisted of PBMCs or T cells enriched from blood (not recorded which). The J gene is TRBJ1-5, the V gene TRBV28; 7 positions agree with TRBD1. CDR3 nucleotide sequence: TGTGCCAGCAGCCTGACAGGGTTGAGCAATCAGCCCCAGCATTTT. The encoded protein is CASSLTGLSNQPQHF.